This is a list of T cell receptor beta chains from one sample in a study of cytomegalovirus exposure and HLA in healthy donors. Repertoires were generated with immunoSEQ multiplex PCR, while TCRdb's copy carries only in-frame clones and drops some. Here the sample spans 120,000 or so clones, approximately 80% being singletons. Material: PBMCs. Every receptor here comes from a human donor in good health. The CDR3 runs from the conserved cysteine through the conserved F or W. Each record gives: J gene, D gene, V gene, clone size, CDR3 protein, CDR3 DNA. A D gene is named only where the DNA matches it firmly. The listing skips clone size in some rows; elsewhere it reads once, few, many or a size class.

j_gene: TRBJ2-7; d_gene: TRBD1; v_gene: TRBV7-8; abundance: NA; CDR3aa: CASSLGMQGDGGYEQYF; CDR3nt: TGTGCCAGCAGCTTAGGGATGCAGGGGGACGGTGGCTACGAGCAGTACTTC
j_gene: TRBJ2-7; d_gene: TRBD2; v_gene: TRBV6-5; abundance: once; CDR3aa: CASSALADPSYEQYF; CDR3nt: TGTGCCAGCAGTGCACTAGCGGACCCCTCCTACGAGCAGTACTTC
j_gene: TRBJ1-4; d_gene: NA; v_gene: TRBV5-1; abundance: once; CDR3aa: CASSVQGMRNEKLFF; CDR3nt: TGCGCCAGCAGCGTACAGGGTATGCGGAACGAAAAACTGTTTTTT
j_gene: TRBJ1-1; d_gene: TRBD1; v_gene: TRBV16; abundance: NA; CDR3aa: CASSPQPSAGGKQAFF; CDR3nt: TGTGCCAGCAGCCCCCAACCCTCGGCAGGGGGGAAACAAGCTTTCTTT
j_gene: TRBJ2-7; d_gene: NA; v_gene: TRBV5-4; abundance: NA; CDR3aa: CASSRPIGTTYEQYF; CDR3nt: TGTGCCAGCAGCCGTCCAATCGGTACTACCTACGAGCAGTACTTC
j_gene: TRBJ2-2; d_gene: NA; v_gene: TRBV19; abundance: NA; CDR3aa: CASQGKDTGELFF; CDR3nt: TGTGCCAGCCAGGGGAAGGACACCGGGGAGCTGTTTTTT
j_gene: TRBJ1-1; d_gene: TRBD1; v_gene: TRBV12-5; abundance: NA; CDR3aa: CASVQAGTVNTEAFF; CDR3nt: TGTGCTAGTGTCCAGGCCGGGACAGTTAACACTGAAGCTTTCTTT
j_gene: TRBJ2-2; d_gene: NA; v_gene: TRBV28; abundance: NA; CDR3aa: CASRLEDRTTGELFF; CDR3nt: TGTGCCAGCAGACTCGAAGACAGAACCACCGGGGAGCTGTTTTTT
j_gene: TRBJ2-7; d_gene: NA; v_gene: TRBV5-1; abundance: NA; CDR3aa: CASSLSAGALDEQYF; CDR3nt: TGCGCCAGCAGCTTGTCGGCGGGGGCTCTCGACGAGCAGTACTTC
j_gene: TRBJ1-2; d_gene: NA; v_gene: TRBV2; abundance: NA; CDR3aa: CASSESIVGGAYGYTF; CDR3nt: TGTGCCAGCAGTGAGTCTATTGTGGGAGGGGCCTATGGCTACACCTTC
j_gene: TRBJ2-1; d_gene: NA; v_gene: TRBV29-1; abundance: few; CDR3aa: CSVGEDDEQFF; CDR3nt: TGCAGCGTCGGGGAAGACGATGAGCAGTTCTTC
j_gene: TRBJ1-5; d_gene: NA; v_gene: TRBV6-4; abundance: NA; CDR3aa: CASPGQPDQPQHF; CDR3nt: TGTGCCAGCCCTGGGCAGCCCGACCAGCCCCAGCATTTT
j_gene: TRBJ2-7; d_gene: NA; v_gene: TRBV7-9; abundance: NA; CDR3aa: CASSASHYEQYF; CDR3nt: TGTGCCAGCAGCGCGAGTCACTACGAGCAGTACTTC
j_gene: TRBJ1-1; d_gene: NA; v_gene: TRBV19; abundance: NA; CDR3aa: CASSYRVETEAFF; CDR3nt: TGTGCCAGTAGTTACAGGGTTGAGACTGAAGCTTTCTTT
j_gene: TRBJ1-2; d_gene: NA; v_gene: TRBV6-4; abundance: NA; CDR3aa: CASSETRRGSNYGYTF; CDR3nt: TGTGCCAGCAGTGAGACAAGAAGGGGCTCTAACTATGGCTACACCTTC
j_gene: TRBJ1-1; d_gene: TRBD1; v_gene: TRBV4-1; abundance: NA; CDR3aa: CASSQSGQGGPTEAFF; CDR3nt: TGCGCCAGCAGCCAATCCGGACAGGGGGGGCCCACTGAAGCTTTCTTT
j_gene: TRBJ1-4; d_gene: NA; v_gene: TRBV18; abundance: NA; CDR3aa: CASSPPGQFGFPTNEKLFF; CDR3nt: TGTGCCAGCTCACCACCGGGGCAGTTCGGCTTTCCAACTAATGAAAAACTGTTTTTT
j_gene: TRBJ1-2; d_gene: NA; v_gene: TRBV7-9; abundance: NA; CDR3aa: CASSLGAITGYGYTF; CDR3nt: TGTGCCAGCAGTCTAGGGGCGATAACGGGCTATGGCTACACCTTC
j_gene: TRBJ1-1; d_gene: NA; v_gene: TRBV19; abundance: few; CDR3aa: CASSPRLDTEAFF; CDR3nt: TGTGCCAGTAGTCCTCGACTCGACACTGAAGCTTTCTTT
j_gene: TRBJ1-6; d_gene: NA; v_gene: TRBV7-2; abundance: few; CDR3aa: CASSLSTGNSPLHF; CDR3nt: TGTGCCAGCAGCTTAAGTACAGGGAATTCACCCCTCCACTTT
j_gene: TRBJ2-1; d_gene: TRBD2; v_gene: TRBV7-2; abundance: NA; CDR3aa: CASSSRRTSGRVNEQFF; CDR3nt: TGTGCCAGCAGCTCCCGTCGGACTAGCGGGAGGGTGAATGAGCAGTTCTTC
j_gene: TRBJ2-1; d_gene: NA; v_gene: TRBV11-3; abundance: NA; CDR3aa: CASSLGRGDYNEQFF; CDR3nt: TGTGCCAGCAGCTTAGGCAGGGGCGATTACAATGAGCAGTTCTTC
j_gene: TRBJ2-2; d_gene: NA; v_gene: TRBV19; abundance: NA; CDR3aa: CASSPSVTGELFF; CDR3nt: TGTGCCAGTAGTCCTAGCGTCACCGGGGAGCTGTTTTTT
j_gene: TRBJ2-7; d_gene: TRBD2; v_gene: TRBV11-2; abundance: NA; CDR3aa: CASSPLTSGSSYEQYF; CDR3nt: TGTGCCAGCAGCCCCTTGACTAGCGGGAGTTCCTACGAGCAGTACTTC
j_gene: TRBJ1-2; d_gene: NA; v_gene: TRBV28; abundance: NA; CDR3aa: CASSPRPAASYGYTF; CDR3nt: TGTGCCAGCAGCCCGAGGCCTGCAGCCTCCTATGGCTACACCTTC
j_gene: TRBJ2-1; d_gene: NA; v_gene: TRBV19; abundance: few; CDR3aa: CASRAGRGSYNEQFF; CDR3nt: TGTGCCAGCCGTGCGGGACGGGGATCCTACAATGAGCAGTTCTTC
j_gene: TRBJ1-4; d_gene: NA; v_gene: TRBV7-9; abundance: once; CDR3aa: CASSLEGRRPRLGEKLFF; CDR3nt: TGTGCCAGCAGCTTAGAGGGCAGGAGGCCTCGCCTTGGGGAAAAACTGTTTTTT
j_gene: TRBJ1-4; d_gene: NA; v_gene: TRBV29-1; abundance: NA; CDR3aa: CSVEDQSYNEKLFF; CDR3nt: TGCAGCGTTGAAGATCAGTCGTATAATGAAAAACTGTTTTTT
j_gene: TRBJ2-1; d_gene: TRBD2; v_gene: TRBV13; abundance: NA; CDR3aa: CASSDGPAGGIYNEQFF; CDR3nt: TGTGCCAGCAGCGATGGGCCAGCGGGAGGTATTTACAATGAGCAGTTCTTC
j_gene: TRBJ1-5; d_gene: NA; v_gene: TRBV21-1; abundance: NA; CDR3aa: CASSGRQEESSGQPQHF; CDR3nt: TGTGCCAGCAGCGGCCGACAGGAGGAATCTAGCGGTCAGCCCCAGCATTTT
j_gene: TRBJ1-1; d_gene: TRBD1; v_gene: TRBV18; abundance: NA; CDR3aa: CASSPSQGGASEAFF; CDR3nt: TGTGCCAGCTCACCAAGTCAAGGGGGCGCATCCGAAGCTTTCTTT
j_gene: TRBJ2-6; d_gene: NA; v_gene: TRBV6-4; abundance: NA; CDR3aa: CASSDSKRAGANVLTF; CDR3nt: TGTGCCAGCAGTGACTCGAAGAGGGCTGGGGCCAACGTCCTGACTTTC
j_gene: TRBJ1-1; d_gene: NA; v_gene: TRBV6-6; abundance: NA; CDR3aa: CASSLPTGRGNTEAFF; CDR3nt: TGTGCCAGCAGTTTGCCAACGGGCAGGGGTAACACTGAAGCTTTCTTT
j_gene: TRBJ1-3; d_gene: NA; v_gene: TRBV28; abundance: few; CDR3aa: CASSFSGLLSGNTIYF; CDR3nt: TGTGCCAGCAGTTTCTCGGGACTGCTCTCTGGAAACACCATATATTTT
j_gene: TRBJ2-1; d_gene: NA; v_gene: TRBV4-1; abundance: NA; CDR3aa: CASSQEKPAGPRAYNEQFF; CDR3nt: TGCGCCAGCAGCCAAGAAAAACCAGCGGGCCCTCGAGCCTACAATGAGCAGTTCTTC
j_gene: TRBJ2-1; d_gene: TRBD2; v_gene: TRBV2; abundance: NA; CDR3aa: CASSRFGRAVEDEQFF; CDR3nt: TGTGCCAGCAGTCGGTTCGGGAGGGCAGTTGAGGATGAGCAGTTCTTC